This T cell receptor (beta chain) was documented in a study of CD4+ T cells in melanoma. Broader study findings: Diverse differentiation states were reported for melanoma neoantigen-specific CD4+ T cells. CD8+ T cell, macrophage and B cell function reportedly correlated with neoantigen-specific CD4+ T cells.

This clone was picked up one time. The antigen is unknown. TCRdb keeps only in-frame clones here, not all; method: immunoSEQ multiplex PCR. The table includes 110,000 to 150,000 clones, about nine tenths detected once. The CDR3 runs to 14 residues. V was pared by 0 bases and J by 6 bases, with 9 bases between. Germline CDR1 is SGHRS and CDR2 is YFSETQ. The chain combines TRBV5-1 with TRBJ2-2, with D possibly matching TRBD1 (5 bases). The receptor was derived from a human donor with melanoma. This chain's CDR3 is CASSLAVGAGELFF. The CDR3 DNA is TGCGCCAGCAGCTTGGCCGTAGGGGCCGGGGAGCTGTTTTTT.